This T cell receptor (beta chain) was observed in a study of glioma-infiltrating T cells after dendritic cell vaccination. The primer mix had 60 V beta and 13 J beta primers. TCRdb's copy holds only in-frame clones and misses some; the assay was immunoSEQ multiplex PCR. The sample contains around 92,000 clones, around 80% of which appear only once. Time point defined: after dendritic cell vaccination, including at tumor progression/relapse. Trimming removed 3 bases from V and 2 bases from J, with 11 bases in between. The V gene's germline CDR1 is SGDLS and CDR2 YYNGEE. The CDR3 has 14 amino acids. Sample: blood, taken after dendritic cell vaccination. This chain joins TRBV9 and TRBJ1-2, with a possible D match to TRBD1 (5 bases). The TCR sequence derives from a human donor with glioblastoma. The CDR3 region has the DNA TGTGCCAGCAGCGCGCAGACAGAAAACTATGGCTACACCTTC. Translation: CASSAQTENYGYTF. Filled out from reference TRBV9 and TRBJ1-2, the complete variable domain reads DSGVTQTPKHLITATGQRVTLRCSPRSGDLSVYWYQQSLDQGLQFLIQYYNGEERAKGNILERFSAQQFPDLHSELNLSSLELGDSALYFCASSAQTENYGYTFGSGTRLTVV.